These 19 T cell receptor beta chains share one sample of origin, sequenced in a study of T cells in women clearing cervical HPV infection. Produced via immunoSEQ multiplex PCR; TCRdb's table is partial and in-frame only. The sample has around 35,000 clones, and its top ten clones hold about 1.7%. Sequenced input: blood buffy coat. The source is a woman between 18 and 70 years old with a cervical HPV16 infection that either progressed to CIN3+ or cleared (not recorded which).

As to this clone: The missing CDR3 end, 3 residues past where the read stops, is filled in from the germline J gene. The chain recombines TRBV28 with TRBJ2-7; the D gene is possibly TRBD1 (6 bases). Germline CDR1 MDHEN, CDR2 SYDVKM. V gave up 4 bases and J gave up 6 bases, with 28 bases separating them. CDR3 length: 18 residues. The covered CDR3 bases are TGTGCCAGCAGTTCGAGTCCGGGAATCGGGACACTCTCTCTCGAG. It yields the protein CASSSSPGIGTLSLE. The complete CDR3 protein is CASSSSPGIGTLSLEQYF.

Notes on this clone: The read stops 3 residues short of the end of the CDR3; the missing end is completed from the germline J gene. The J gene is TRBJ2-3, the V gene TRBV2, with TRBD2 matching over 10 bases. CDR1 SNHLY and CDR2 FYNNEI come from the germline V gene. The CDR3 loop spans 16 amino acids. V gave up 1 base and J gave up 8 bases; unmatched junction bases: 9. CDR3 region: CASSEGLAGAGGTQYF. The DNA read from the CDR3 is TGTGCCAGCAGTGAAGGGCTAGCGGGGGCGGGGGGTACG.

About this clone: Sequencing ends 3 residues short of the CDR3 end; the germline J gene provides the rest. The V gene is TRBV10-1, the J gene TRBJ1-5, with a tentative D call TRBD1 (6 bases). Trimming stripped 0 bases from V and 4 bases from J, with 7 bases between. This CDR3 contains 14 residues. Germline assignment: CDR1 WNHNN and CDR2 SYGVQD (reference sequence). The CDR3 spells CASSESRGNQPQHF. Incomplete CDR3 DNA: TGCGCCAGCAGTGAGTCGAGGGGGAATCAGCCC.

Turning to this clone: The sequenced fragment ends 3 residues before the CDR3 boundary, so the rest is inferred from the germline J gene. The J gene is TRBJ1-1, the V gene TRBV6-1, with D uncertain. CDR3 size: 13 residues. Deletions cut 4 bases from V and 3 bases from J, with 9 bases between. Per germline, CDR1 MNHNS and CDR2 SASEGT. The CDR3 bases that were read are TGTGCCAGCAGTGGAGGGCAGTACACTGAA. Amino acids: CASSGGQYTE. The whole CDR3 is CASSGGQYTEAFF.

Comments on this clone: The junction does not match germline at one end; this may be a read error. CDR3 DNA (partial): TGCGCCAGCAGCCAAGATGGCTGGCCCATCTATGAG. Amino acids: CASSQDGWPIYE. The entire CDR3 reads CASSQDGWPIYEQFF. This sequence joins TRBV4-2 and TRBJ2-1, with no clear D. The CDR3 end falls 3 residues outside the read, so it is completed with the germline J gene. This CDR3 is 15 amino acids long. The germline gives CDR1 LGHNA, CDR2 YNFKEQ.

As to this clone: The CDR3 end falls 3 residues outside the read, so it is completed with the germline J gene. J is TRBJ2-1 and V is TRBV10-3, with 9 bases fitting TRBD2. The junction had 5 bases not matched to a gene; V was cut back by 4 bases and J by 4 bases. This CDR3 comprises 15 residues. Germline V gene sequence: CDR1 ENHRY, CDR2 SYGVKD. This CDR3 reads CAISAGGGGYNEQFF. The sequenced part of the CDR3 DNA is TGTGCCATCAGTGCTGGCGGGGGGGGGTACAATGAG.

Notes on this clone: Coverage ceases 3 residues before the CDR3 finishes, and the germline J gene fills in the end. The chain carries TRBV19 and TRBJ1-2, with D possibly TRBD1 on 6 matching bases. CDR3 size: 13 residues. The germline V gene encodes CDR1 LNHDA and CDR2 SQIVND (reference sequence). The CDR3 loop reads CASSGDKSYDYTF. The sequenced part of the CDR3 DNA is TGTGCCAGTAGTGGGGACAAAAGCTACGAC.

On this clone: From the germline J gene comes the end of the CDR3, since the read stops 3 residues before it. The V and J genes are TRBV28 and TRBJ2-5; 9 nucleotides match TRBD2. Unmatched junction bases numbered 7, after V lost 5 bases and J lost 0 bases. The length of the CDR3 is 16 residues. Germline assignment: CDR1 MDHEN and CDR2 SYDVKM. The covered CDR3 bases are TGTGCCAGCAGTCTTCCTAGCGGGGAGTACCAAGAGACC. Amino acid sequence: CASSLPSGEYQET. The whole CDR3 protein is CASSLPSGEYQETQYF.

Of note for this clone: The read terminates 3 residues before the CDR3 end, so the remaining end is supplied by the germline J gene. The J gene is TRBJ2-4, the V gene TRBV18; TRBD1 is a possible D gene (5 bases). The CDR3 is 16 amino acids. Germline CDR1 reads KGHSH; CDR2 reads LQKENI. CDR3: CASSPPSSGLGYGQYF. The CDR3 bases that were read are TGTGCCAGCTCACCACCGAGTTCAGGGCTAGGCTATGGT.

Note on this clone: The read terminates 3 residues before the CDR3 end, so the remaining end is supplied by the germline J gene. The chain links TRBV7-9 to TRBJ2-2; the match to TRBD1 covers 9 bases. Germline loops: CDR1 SEHNR, CDR2 FQNEAQ (reference sequence). The CDR3 sequence is 13 residues long. CDR3 DNA, as far as it was read: TGTGCCAGCAGCCAGTCCGGGACAGGGAAG. As protein: CASSQSGTGK. The full CDR3 is CASSQSGTGKLFF.

The CDR3 loop is CASSIVAGYDYTF. The CDR3 DNA, read in part, is TGTGCCAGTAGTATAGTGGCGGGCTACGAC. V is TRBV19 and J is TRBJ1-2; D call uncertain. The CDR3 end lies 3 residues beyond the end of the read and is filled in from the germline J gene. Looked up from germline, CDR1 is LNHDA and CDR2 is SQIVND (reference sequence). The CDR3 totals 13 residues.

Notes on this clone: The read falls 3 residues short of the CDR3 end, and the missing part is taken from the germline J gene. This chain links TRBV7-9 with TRBJ1-1; 9 nucleotides align to TRBD1. This CDR3 contains 15 residues. From germline, CDR1 is SEHNR and CDR2 FQNEAQ (reference sequence). The trim removed 4 bases at V and 3 bases at J, leaving 6 bases unmatched. The CDR3 here is CASSSGQGAYTEAFF. Incomplete CDR3 DNA: TGTGCCAGCAGCTCGGGACAGGGCGCGTACACTGAA.

In regard to this clone: The identical CDR3 is also encoded by other nucleotide sequences in the sample. CDR3 DNA (partial): TGTGCCAGCTCTACCGGGACACGGACCTACGAC. The encoded protein is CASSTGTRTYD. The CDR3 reads in full as CASSTGTRTYDYTF. The chain employs TRBV19 and TRBJ1-2; possibly TRBD1 for D (6 bases). Read coverage stops 3 residues before the CDR3 terminus; the germline J gene supplies the remainder. The CDR3 consists of 14 residues. Germline V lookup: CDR1 LNHDA, CDR2 SQIVND (reference sequence). The complete variable domain, with remaining parts taken from reference TRBV19 and TRBJ1-2, reads DGGITQSPKYLFRKEGQNVTLSCEQNLNHDAMYWYRQDPGQGLRLIYYSQIVNDFQKGDIAEGYSVSREKKESFPLTVTSAQKNPTAFYLCASSTGTRTYDYTFGSGTRLTVV.

Concerning this clone itself: With the read ending 3 residues before the CDR3 end, the germline J gene is used to fill in that end. This rearrangement joins TRBV2 to TRBJ2-2; 8 bases align to TRBD1. Germline lookup yields CDR1 SNHLY and CDR2 FYNNEI. The length of the CDR3 is 17 residues. V shed 6 bases, J shed 0 bases, and the junction held 9 bases outside the gene matches. The part of the CDR3 DNA that was read is TGTGCCAGCAGGGAAATAACAGGGGGTGCGAACACCGGGGAG. This gives the protein CASREITGGANTGE. The whole CDR3 protein reads CASREITGGANTGELFF.

About this clone: The read is 3 residues too short to cover the CDR3 end, so that end is filled in from the germline J gene. The gene calls are TRBV11-2 and TRBJ2-7; 10 bases line up with TRBD1. With V trimmed by 1 base and J by 2 bases, 2 bases remained unmatched. The CDR3 extends over 15 amino acids. Per the germline V gene, CDR1 is SGHAT and CDR2 is FQNNGV. Incomplete CDR3 DNA: TGTGCCAGCAGCTTAGGGGACAGGGGTACCTACGAG. Protein sequence: CASSLGDRGTYE. The CDR3, in full, reads CASSLGDRGTYEQYF.

In regard to this clone: The sequence runs out 3 residues before the end of the CDR3; the remainder is reconstructed from the germline J gene. V usage is TRBV2 and J usage is TRBJ1-2; D unclear. Between the trimmed V and J ends, which lost 4 bases and 0 bases, there was a span of 9 bases. CDR3 size: 14 residues. The germline V gene encodes CDR1 SNHLY and CDR2 FYNNEI. CDR3 amino acids: CASSGLAANYGYTF. The part of the CDR3 DNA that was read is TGTGCCAGCAGTGGTCTTGCAGCTAACTATGGC. The full variable domain, in which reference TRBV2 and TRBJ1-2 provide the parts outside the CDR3, is EPEVTQTPSHQVTQMGQEVILRCVPISNHLYFYWYRQILGQKVEFLVSFYNNEISEKSEIFDDQFSVERPDGSNFTLKIRSTKLEDSAMYFCASSGLAANYGYTFGSGTRLTVV.

On this clone: The read ends 3 residues before the CDR3 terminus; that terminus is restored from the germline J gene. The chain joins TRBV19 to TRBJ2-3, with D maybe TRBD2 (7 bases). The CDR3 is 13 amino acids. Germline values: CDR1 LNHDA, CDR2 SQIVND (reference sequence). CDR3 protein: CAIGEQGGQPQYF. Partial CDR3 DNA: TGTGCCATTGGGGAACAGGGAGGGCAGCCG.

CDR3 bases read: TGTGCCAGCAGTGAAGAGAGGTGGTCCTACGAG. The encoded protein is CASSEERWSYE. From start to end, the CDR3 is CASSEERWSYEQYF. The chain joins TRBV2 to TRBJ2-7; D gene unclear. The read ends 3 residues shy of where the CDR3 ends; the end is completed using the germline J gene. From germline, CDR1 is SNHLY and CDR2 FYNNEI. The CDR3 has 14 residues. Between the trimmed V and J ends, which lost 1 base and 1 base, there was a span of 8 bases.

As for this clone: The CDR3 end is not reached by the read, which stops 3 residues before it; the germline J gene fills it in. This sequence joins TRBV18 and TRBJ1-6, with a possible D match to TRBD1 (6 bases). The V end was cut by 3 bases, the J end by 5 bases, with 8 bases between. Germline V gives CDR1 KGHSH, CDR2 LQKENI. The CDR3 sequence is 14 residues long. Partial CDR3 DNA: TGTGCCAGCTCACCGAACAGGGATAATTCACCC. Its translation is CASSPNRDNSP. The whole CDR3 reads CASSPNRDNSPLHF.